This TCR beta chain was recorded in a study of shared clonotypes between healthy human individuals. Sequencing was performed with immunoSEQ multiplex PCR; in TCRdb, only in-frame clones are kept and a portion is missing. The top ten hold roughly an eighth of the sample, which has 470,000 or so clones, over 75% seen once. The junction had 5 bases not matched to a gene; V was cut back by 0 bases and J by 2 bases. Germline values: CDR1 SGHKS, CDR2 YYEKEE (reference sequence). The CDR3 spans 16 residues. This sequence was found in a woman aged 35 to 49 in good health. Some clones in this sample may be carry-over from other donors' samples. This chain uses TRBV5-5 with TRBJ2-3, with 8 nucleotides matching TRBD2. What was sequenced was PBMCs. The CDR3 sequence is CASSLAWREVTDTQYF. The CDR3 nucleotides are TGTGCCAGCAGCTTGGCCTGGCGGGAGGTCACAGATACGCAGTATTTT.